Sequencing of this T cell receptor (beta chain) was carried out in a study of tumor-infiltrating lymphocytes in primary liver carcinoma. Total RNA amounting to 500 ng was the source from which TCR beta cDNA was made with a constant-region primer. Three-round nested multiplex PCR performed with slightly modified ARM-PCR produced the TCR beta libraries. TRBV1-TRBV30 forward primers and a C-beta reverse primer were used in the first two PCR rounds, which each ran for about 10 cycles. A single record per CDR3 protein comes from TCRdb applying MiXCR to the multiplex PCR reads. Of some 320,000 distinct CDR3 sequences listed, about 60% are singletons. This clonotype was seen ten or more times. The V gene's germline CDR1 is MGHRA and CDR2 YSYEKL. The CDR3 runs 17 residues. V was trimmed by 0 bases and J by 4 bases, leaving 17 bases between them. Unsorted whole blood supplied the blood RNA, and germline DNA was isolated too.

What was sequenced was peripheral blood. The source of this sequence is a man between 40 and 49 years old with primary liver carcinoma and hepatitis B virus infection. The chain links TRBV4-1 to TRBJ2-3, with a tentative D call TRBD2 (5 bases). CDR3 nucleotide sequence: TGCGCCAGCAGCCAAGAAGGCCCGAGAGGGAACGCAGATACGCAGTATTTT. This translates into CASSQEGPRGNADTQYF.